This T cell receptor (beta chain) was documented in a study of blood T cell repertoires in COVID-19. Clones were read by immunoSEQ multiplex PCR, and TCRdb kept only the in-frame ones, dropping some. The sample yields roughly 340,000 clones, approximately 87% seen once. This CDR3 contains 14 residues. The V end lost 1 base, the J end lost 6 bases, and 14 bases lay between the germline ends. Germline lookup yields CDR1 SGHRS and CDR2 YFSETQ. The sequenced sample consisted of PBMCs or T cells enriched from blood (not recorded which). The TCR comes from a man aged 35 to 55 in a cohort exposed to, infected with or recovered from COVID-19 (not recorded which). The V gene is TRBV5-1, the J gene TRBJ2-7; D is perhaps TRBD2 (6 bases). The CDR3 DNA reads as TGCGCCAGCAGCTTGCCGGGAGCAGCTTCCGAGCAGTACTTC. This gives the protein CASSLPGAASEQYF.